One T cell receptor (beta chain) is described in this entry. Its antigen is still unknown. The sample is drawn from a study of monozygotic twins with cystic fibrosis. Study conclusions and caveats: J usage was most co-twin-similar in 8 of 16 pairs, V in 13.

Sequencing used immunoSEQ multiplex PCR; TCRdb keeps in-frame clones, though not all of them. This sample carries 9,500 to 10,000 clones, over 98% of them seen once, and the ten largest clones take over 0.2%. The CDR3 covers 14 residues. Germline V gene lookup returns CDR1 MNHEY and CDR2 SVGAGI. Trimming took 7 bases from V and 1 from J, leaving 14 bases between them. This TCR came from a girl aged 2 to 10 with cystic fibrosis. Material: blood. This sequence joins TRBV6-5 and TRBJ2-7, with a possible D match to TRBD2 (5 bases). CDR3 in amino acids: CASTQLGPSYEQYF. CDR3 DNA: TGTGCCAGCACCCAACTAGGACCGTCCTACGAGCAGTACTTC.